The 26 T cell receptor beta chains presented below share a single source sample, sequenced in a study of T cell responses to AZD1222 COVID-19 vaccine. Repertoires were generated with immunoSEQ multiplex PCR, while TCRdb's copy carries only in-frame clones and drops some. The table shows 70,000 to 90,000 clones, with around 73% occurring only once. The source material was peripheral blood, sampled on day 0 of AZD1222 vaccination. All receptors come from an adult in good health.

The chain carries TRBV10-3 and TRBJ2-3; 12 bases are shared with TRBD2. Trimming cost V 10 bases and J 6 bases; bases outside gene matches: 5. CDR3 length equals 13 residues. Germline V gives CDR1 ENHRY, CDR2 SYGVKD. The CDR3 region has the DNA TGTGCCACCGGACTAGCGGGAATCGATACGCAGTATTTT. Residues: CATGLAGIDTQYF.

DNA for the CDR3: TGTGCCACCAGAGGGGGCTTCATGAACACTGAAGCTTTCTTT. It codes for CATRGGFMNTEAFF. The gene calls are TRBV15 and TRBJ1-1; 7 positions agree with TRBD1. The CDR3 runs 14 residues. V lost 6 bases, J lost 0 bases, and 4 bases stayed unmatched. Germline CDR1 reads LNHNV; CDR2 reads YYDKDF (reference sequence).

A note on this clone: The sample contains more than one DNA sequence encoding this CDR3. V is TRBV30 and J is TRBJ1-3; D not certain. V dropped 0 bases and J dropped 1 base, with 1 base sitting between them. CDR1 and CDR2 from the germline V gene are GTSNPN and SVGIG (reference sequence). The CDR3 runs to 12 residues. CDR3 region: CAWSVSGNTIYF. CDR3 DNA sequence: TGTGCCTGGAGTGTATCTGGAAACACCATATATTTT. The whole variable domain, remainder taken from reference TRBV30 and TRBJ1-3, is SQTIHQWPATLVQPVGSPLSLECTVEGTSNPNLYWYRQAAGRGLQLLFYSVGIGQISSEVPQNLSASRPQDRQFILSSKKLLLSDSGFYLCAWSVSGNTIYFGEGSWLTVV.

This clone appeared a few times. The chain is built from TRBV18 and TRBJ2-2, with 11 bases that match TRBD2. The junction had 1 base not matched to a gene; V was cut back by 3 bases and J by 1 base. Germline assignment: CDR1 KGHSH and CDR2 LQKENI. The CDR3 length is 16 residues. Written as DNA, the CDR3 is TGTGCCAGCTCACCTACTAGCGGGAGGAACACCGGGGAGCTGTTTTTT. Its protein product is CASSPTSGRNTGELFF.

The chain couples TRBV15 to TRBJ2-2; D not certain. This CDR3 region has 14 residues. Germline CDR1 LNHNV, CDR2 YYDKDF (reference sequence). V lost 10 bases and J lost 1, with 13 bases in between. CDR3 sequence: CAIRATVNTGELFF. CDR3 sequence (DNA): TGTGCCATAAGGGCGACGGTGAACACCGGGGAGCTGTTTTTT.

CDR3 DNA sequence: TGTGCCAGCAGCTTAGACAGGGGTTCCACTGAAGCTTTCTTT. As protein: CASSLDRGSTEAFF. V usage is TRBV7-2 and J usage is TRBJ1-1; 7 positions match TRBD1. V trimming: 1 base; J trimming: 4 bases; junction bases outside the gene matches: 3. Germline V gene data show CDR1 as SGHTA and CDR2 as FQGNSA. CDR3 length equals 14 residues. The full variable domain, in which reference TRBV7-2 and TRBJ1-1 provide the parts outside the CDR3, is GAGVSQSPSNKVTEKGKDVELRCDPISGHTALYWYRQSLGQGLEFLIYFQGNSAPDKSGLPSDRFSAERTGGSVSTLTIQRTQQEDSAVYLCASSLDRGSTEAFFGQGTRLTVV.

The genes are TRBV7-8 and TRBJ2-5; 9 bases fit TRBD1. The germline V gene has CDR1 SGHVS and CDR2 FQNEAQ. This CDR3 contains 18 residues. V was pared by 5 bases and J by 0 bases, with 13 bases of the junction left unmatched. This CDR3 reads CASSLGDRVSRYQETQYF. Written as DNA, the CDR3 is TGTGCCAGCAGCCTCGGGGACAGGGTTTCGCGGTACCAAGAGACCCAGTACTTC.

The chain recombines TRBV10-3 with TRBJ2-5; either TRBD1 or TRBD2 may supply D (6 bases each). V lost 5 bases to trimming and J lost 4 bases, with 17 bases between them. The germline V gene encodes CDR1 ENHRY and CDR2 SYGVKD. The CDR3 totals 15 residues. The CDR3 coding sequence is TGTGCCATCAGTAAACTACAGGGAGGTGGAGAGACCCAGTACTTC. This encodes CAISKLQGGGETQYF.

This clone has just one count. The rearrangement uses TRBV5-6 and TRBJ1-2; TRBD1 is a possible D gene (5 bases). The V end was cut by 2 bases, the J end by 2 bases, with 16 bases between. This CDR3 has 16 amino acids. CDR1 SGHDT and CDR2 YYEEEE come from the germline V gene. The CDR3 nucleotides are TGTGCCAGCAGCTTCGAAGACCAGACAGTCAACTATGGCTACACCTTC. This translates into CASSFEDQTVNYGYTF. Variable domain in full (rest from reference TRBV5-6 and TRBJ1-2): DAGVTQSPTHLIKTRGQQVTLRCSPKSGHDTVSWYQQALGQGPQFIFQYYEEEERQRGNFPDRFSGHQFPNYSSELNVNALLLGDSALYLCASSFEDQTVNYGYTFGSGTRLTVV.

The chain combines TRBV5-6 with TRBJ2-3; D possibly corresponds to TRBD2 (6 bases). Trimming shortened V by 4 bases and J by 2 bases, and 14 bases separated the two germline ends. This CDR3 contains 15 residues. CDR1 and CDR2 (germline): SGHDT, YYEEEE. The CDR3 loop reads CASSHVADLTDTQYF. The CDR3 DNA reads as TGTGCCAGCAGCCACGTAGCGGACCTCACAGATACGCAGTATTTT.

The V call is TRBV2, the J call TRBJ2-5; D is ambiguous. V lost 5 bases and J 3 bases, leaving 4 bases between the germline ends. CDR3 length equals 11 residues. The germline V gene encodes CDR1 SNHLY and CDR2 FYNNEI. The CDR3 bases are TGTGCCAGCAGTCCGGAAGAGACCCAGTACTTC. Protein product: CASSPEETQYF.

CDR3 amino acids: CASSEAGQRNTEAFF. The CDR3, as DNA: TGTGCCAGCAGTGAGGCGGGACAAAGGAACACTGAAGCTTTCTTT. V gene TRBV6-1 combines with J gene TRBJ1-1; weak D call: TRBD1 (6 bases). Trimming took 3 bases from V and 1 from J, leaving 12 bases between them. CDR1 is MNHNS, CDR2 SASEGT, per germline. This CDR3 is built from 15 residues.

V gene TRBV5-1 combines with J gene TRBJ2-3; no clear D gene. The length of the CDR3 is 15 residues. With 1 base removed from V and 2 bases from J, the gap between germline ends came to 11 bases. Germline CDR1 SGHRS, CDR2 YFSETQ. As DNA, the CDR3 is TGCGCCAGCAGCTTGCCCCAGTCAGACACAGATACGCAGTATTTT. This encodes CASSLPQSDTDTQYF.

The gene calls are TRBV18 and TRBJ2-2; D gene ambiguous. This CDR3 is 14 amino acids long. V was trimmed by 3 bases and J by 7 bases, leaving 12 bases between them. CDR1 and CDR2 (germline): KGHSH, LQKENI. This CDR3 reads CASSPGIGGGELFF. Here the CDR3 DNA reads TGTGCCAGCTCACCTGGGATTGGTGGCGGGGAGCTGTTTTTT. Full variable domain (remainder filled in from reference TRBV18 and TRBJ2-2): NAGVMQNPRHLVRRRGQEARLRCSPMKGHSHVYWYRQLPEEGLKFMVYLQKENIIDESGMPKERFSAEFPKEGPSILRIQQVVRGDSAAYFCASSPGIGGGELFFGEGSRLTVL.

This clone occurred a few times. The chain couples TRBV10-3 to TRBJ1-5; no reliable D call. The CDR3 spans 14 residues. Trimming removed 4 bases from V and 1 base from J, with 8 bases in between. Germline V CDR1 and CDR2: ENHRY, SYGVKD. CDR3 sequence: CAISADLSNQPQHF. CDR3 nucleotides: TGTGCCATCAGTGCGGACCTAAGCAATCAGCCCCAGCATTTT.

The chain carries TRBV5-5 and TRBJ2-1; the match to TRBD2 covers 10 bases. Looked up from germline, CDR1 is SGHKS and CDR2 is YYEKEE (reference sequence). CDR3 length: 16 residues. V lost 4 bases, J lost 0 bases, and 4 bases stayed unmatched. DNA of the CDR3: TGTGCCAGCAGCCCCGCTAGCGGGAGCTCCTACAATGAGCAGTTCTTC. This translates into CASSPASGSSYNEQFF.

The chain combines TRBV5-1 with TRBJ1-2, with 11 bases matching TRBD1. Losses at the gene ends were 0 bases for V and 5 bases for J; bases not matched to a gene: 3. Germline loops: CDR1 SGHRS, CDR2 YFSETQ. The CDR3 contains 15 residues. The CDR3 nucleotides are TGCGCCAGCAGCTTGGCCGGACAGGGGGCGTATGGCTACACCTTC. Amino acid sequence: CASSLAGQGAYGYTF.

CDR3 in amino acids: CATGARISYNEQFF. The CDR3 DNA reads TGTGCCACGGGGGCCAGAATCTCCTACAATGAGCAGTTCTTC. The chain recombines TRBV28 with TRBJ2-1; D may correspond to TRBD1 or TRBD2 (6 bases each). V lost 10 bases, J lost 0 bases, and 13 bases lay in between. CDR1 and CDR2 (germline): MDHEN, SYDVKM. CDR3 length equals 14 residues.

This chain joins TRBV7-9 and TRBJ2-1, with D possibly being TRBD2 (5 bases). The CDR3 totals 12 residues. Germline-derived CDR1 and CDR2 are SEHNR and FQNEAQ (reference sequence). Trimming left V 2 bases short and J 12 bases short, with 11 bases between. The CDR3 here is CASSLYVEGQFF. CDR3 sequence (DNA): TGTGCCAGCAGCTTATATGTAGAGGGGCAGTTCTTC. The full variable domain, with the rest looked up from reference TRBV7-9 and TRBJ2-1, is DTGVSQNPRHKITKRGQNVTFRCDPISEHNRLYWYRQTLGQGPEFLTYFQNEAQLEKSRLLSDRFSAERPKGSFSTLEIQRTEQGDSAMYLCASSLYVEGQFFGPGTRLTVL.

The genes are TRBV18 and TRBJ1-4; D not certain. The germline V gene encodes CDR1 KGHSH and CDR2 LQKENI. Trimming shortened V by 1 base and J by 7 bases, and 13 bases separated the two germline ends. This CDR3 is 15 amino acids long. This chain's CDR3 is CASSPRVGIGEKLFF. CDR3 nucleotide sequence: TGTGCCAGCTCACCACGGGTGGGCATAGGTGAAAAACTGTTTTTT.

CDR3 sequence (DNA): TGTGCCATCAGTGAGAGGGACCAGGGGGCGAGTAGAGCTTTCTTT. Its protein is CAISERDQGASRAFF. The chain joins TRBV10-3 to TRBJ1-1; 8 positions agree with TRBD1. CDR3 size: 15 residues. The J segment lost 10 bases and the V segment lost 2 bases, leaving 12 bases of the junction unmatched. Germline-derived CDR1 and CDR2 are ENHRY and SYGVKD.

The V gene is TRBV19, the J gene TRBJ2-1; TRBD1 matches at 7 bases. This CDR3 has 13 amino acids. Germline loops: CDR1 LNHDA, CDR2 SQIVND (reference sequence). With 7 bases clipped from V and 7 bases from J, the junction kept 7 bases outside the gene matches. The DNA of the CDR3 is TGTGCCAGTACCGTGACAGGGTGGAATGAGCAGTTCTTC. Residues: CASTVTGWNEQFF.

This clone was picked up a small number of times. The rearrangement links TRBV21-1 to TRBJ1-4. TRBV21-1 counts as a pseudogene. CDR3 length: 12 amino acids. DNA of the CDR3: TGTGCCAGCAGCTTCGGCCGAGGAAAACTGTTTTTT. Protein product: CASSFGRGKLFF.

This chain links TRBV9 with TRBJ2-1; D uncertain. Germline CDR1 is SGDLS and CDR2 is YYNGEE. The CDR3 contains 14 residues. V was shortened by 2 bases and J by 4 bases, with 10 bases between the two germline ends. The CDR3 spells CASSVTSSYNEQFF. As DNA, the CDR3 is TGTGCCAGCAGCGTCACCTCCTCGTACAATGAGCAGTTCTTC.

This clone was counted a few times. The chain couples TRBV27 to TRBJ2-1; 8 nucleotides agree with TRBD2. V lost 7 bases to trimming and J lost 6 bases; unmatched junction nucleotides: 11. The CDR3 spans 15 residues. Germline-derived CDR1 and CDR2 are MNHEY and SMNVEV (reference sequence). CDR3 in amino acids: CASNPWREVINEQFF. CDR3 DNA: TGTGCCAGCAACCCCTGGCGGGAGGTGATCAATGAGCAGTTCTTC.

The chain combines TRBV15 with TRBJ2-5, with D tentatively TRBD2 (5 bases). Trimming stripped 0 bases from V and 5 bases from J, with 13 bases between. The CDR3 loop spans 15 amino acids. Germline V CDR1 and CDR2: LNHNV, YYDKDF (reference sequence). In DNA form, the CDR3 reads TGTGCCACCAGCAGAGATTTGCTAGCCCGGGAGACCCAGTACTTC. Protein: CATSRDLLARETQYF.